This TCR beta chain was documented in a study of T cell changes during pregnancy in multiple sclerosis. Assay: immunoSEQ multiplex PCR; the TCRdb copy retains only in-frame clones and omits some. The data hold about 98,000 clones, with 92% observed a single time. Trimming left V 5 bases short and J 5 bases short, with 15 bases between. CDR1 and CDR2 (germline): MNHEY, SMNVEV (reference sequence). This CDR3 has 14 residues. This chain links TRBV27 with TRBJ1-1; D is perhaps TRBD1 (5 bases). The material was peripheral blood, obtained after pregnancy. The source of this sequence is a female donor in good health, enrolled as a control in a pregnancy study. CDR3 in DNA: TGTGCCAGCAGTCAGGGTCTGGTTAGGACTGAAGCTTTCTTT. Amino acids: CASSQGLVRTEAFF.